The sequence of this TCR beta chain was determined in a study of blood T cell repertoires in COVID-19. TCRdb keeps only in-frame clones here, not all; method: immunoSEQ multiplex PCR. The table shows approximately 250,000 clones, with roughly 84% occurring only once. Trimming took off 4 bases at V and 7 bases at J, with 14 bases between the two ends. The CDR3 contains 13 residues. Germline CDR1 reads SEHNR; CDR2 reads FQNEAQ (reference sequence). This clone was counted between two and nine times. Material for sequencing was peripheral blood. The sequence derives from a woman aged 50 to 60 with acute or convalescent COVID-19. The chain couples TRBV7-9 to TRBJ2-7; TRBD2 might be the D (5 bases). The CDR3 loop is CASSYVGPGEQYF. CDR3 sequence (DNA): TGTGCCAGCAGCTACGTAGGGCCGGGGGAGCAGTACTTC.